This entry describes one T cell receptor beta chain. Its target is not known. This sample stems from a study of somatic mutations in cytotoxic T cells in rheumatoid arthritis. Findings of the study overall: The authors did not know the antigen targets of the expanded CD8+ clones. Exceedance of 20% of CD8+ cells by the largest CD8+ clone occurred in about an eighth of the roughly 65 patients.

Losses at the gene ends were 8 bases for V and 0 bases for J; bases not matched to a gene: 7. The CDR3 loop spans 15 amino acids. Germline CDR1 reads SGHVS; CDR2 reads FQNEAQ. Profiling relied on immunoSEQ multiplex PCR, and the TCRdb table lists in-frame clones only, not all of them. This sample has about 26,000 clones, with about 81% found just once. The study pulled out CD4+ and CD8+ cells with positive magnetic bead selection and then checked their purity by flow cytometry. This chain links TRBV7-8 with TRBJ1-5, with TRBD1 matching 7 bases. This sequence originates from a man aged 50-59 years in good health. The specimen was CD8+ T cells sorted from blood. The CDR3 loop reads CASARGPNSNQPQHF. As DNA, the CDR3 is TGTGCCAGCGCGAGGGGGCCAAATAGCAATCAGCCCCAGCATTTT.